This TCR beta chain is from a study of shared clonotypes between healthy human individuals (TCRdb year 2020). With respect to the entire study: The cohort comprised a couple of women and a few men aged 18 to 49 years. For each donor, three plates each were used for CD4 naive and CD4 memory, two plates were used for CD8 naive, and one plate was used for CD8 memory. The study deeply sequenced blood TCR repertoires of about five healthy adults to estimate repertoire size and the extent of clonotype sharing between individuals. Libraries were prepared and TCR repertoires were sequenced by different laboratories using diverse techniques, in order to increase sequencing depth and limit assay-specific biases. Leukapheresis yielded between about 0.85 and 10 billion PBMCs per donor. Results the study describes overall, beyond this receptor: Rarefaction of sorted-subset datasets indicated incomplete sequencing despite the large sequencing depth. Naive subsets generally had larger estimated clonotype richness than memory subsets. Clonotypes shared by all four sorted-subset donors showed higher generation probabilities than non-shared clonotypes. Because the study included only a small number of donors, the genetic and exposure-history diversity represented was limited. Sharing across several donors was observed for approximately 4.6% of naive CD4, about 4% of naive CD8, about 2.5% of memory CD4, and approximately 0.41% of memory CD8 clonotypes. Pairwise subsampling indicated that sequencing depth was expected to affect the degree of clonotype sharing among donors. Sampling was limited to blood, and TCR repertoires in tissue likely differ from TCR repertoires in blood.

Using the deep immunoSEQ assay, TCR CDR3 regions were amplified from genomic DNA by multiplex PCR. Extracted genomic DNA from each cell subset was distributed evenly across all wells of several immunoSEQ 96-well plates, and each plate was treated as a replicate. For sorted subsets, approximately 200 ng of genomic DNA, equivalent to 30,000 or so T cell genomes, went into each replicate PCR. Purified libraries were measured with a Qubit 3.0 fluorometer, size-checked on a Bioanalyzer 2100, and measured again with the KAPA Library Quantification kit. Every immunoSEQ 96-well plate was sequenced on a dedicated single-read 150-cycle Illumina NextSeq 550 flow cell. The authors' pipeline ran thus. Because only junctional sequences without quality scores were contained in the immunoSEQ output, filtering matching that applied to full-length reads could not be performed. Sequences were annotated with PyIR, a Python wrapper for IgBLAST v1.9, using IMGT germline references to assign V/J genes and CDR3. Any read was removed if the V/J assignment was weak (E-value above 1e-6), the CDR3 was missing, or the read contained stop codons, out-of-frame junctions, or ambiguous translated residues. A V3J clonotype was defined by an identical inferred V gene, J gene, and CDR3 amino acid sequence. The percentage overlap between two repertoires was calculated by dividing the number of shared unique clonotypes by the size of the smaller repertoire. Richness of each repertoire was evaluated using RTK rarefaction, the Chao1 estimator, and Recon v2.1 estimates of unobserved clonotypes. For all TCRbeta clonotypes obtained by the gDNA method from four donors, generation probabilities were computed with OLGA. The source is immuneACCESS, and TCRdb retained only in-frame sequences with V and J called. Part of the clones is not carried over; for the studies checked, unresolved V genes explain less than half of this, and the remainder is unexplained. V, J and clone size are those of that table, while D and trimming were read from the DNA. This sample comprises 2 million to 2.5 million clones, 85% to 95% of them detected only once. Jointly, the top ten make up 0.37% of the sample.

CDR1 is given as MDHEN and CDR2 as SYDVKM, both from the germline V gene. Trimming takes 3 bases from V and 0 bases from J, and the germline ends sit 8 bases apart. From its cysteine to its phenylalanine, the CDR3 spans 14 amino acids. Only the CDR3 part of the read is kept: 42 bases, read in frame from the first base. As for this clone: What this receptor recognizes is not known. No per-base quality is available; no much larger clone lies one base away.

The donors were healthy, HIV-negative adults with no recently reported acute infections or vaccinations. Every donor was a Caucasian adult living in Nashville, Tennessee, USA. CD4+ T cells were enriched by magnetic negative selection, after which naive cells were positively selected on CD45RA and the negative fraction was taken as the memory subset. Blood was collected by leukapheresis, and PBMCs were isolated by Ficoll-Histopaque density gradient centrifugation and then cryopreserved in liquid nitrogen vapor phase. Purity and quantity of every magnetically sorted T cell population were checked by analytical flow cytometry. Genomic DNA was isolated from each sorted fraction and quantified by UV absorbance on a Nanodrop 2000c.

This sequence originates from a man between 18 and 35 years old in good health. Some clones in this sample may be carry-over from other donors' samples. Sequenced sample: naive CD4+ T cells from PBMCs. In light of the paper, this sample's cell subset or site label describes: CD45RA+ positively selected. This receptor chain uses TRBV28 and TRBJ1-1; a confident D gene designation cannot be given. The DNA sequence reads TGTGCCAGCAGTTTCACAGCCCTGAACACTGAAGCTTTCTTT. The resulting protein is CASSFTALNTEAFF. Reference TRBV28 and TRBJ1-1 genes cover what lies past the CDR3, so the full variable domain is DVKVTQSSRYLVKRTGEKVFLECVQDMDHENMFWYRQDPGLGLRLIYFSYDVKMKEKGDIPEGYSVSREKKERFSLILESASTNQTSMYLCASSFTALNTEAFFGQGTRLTVV.